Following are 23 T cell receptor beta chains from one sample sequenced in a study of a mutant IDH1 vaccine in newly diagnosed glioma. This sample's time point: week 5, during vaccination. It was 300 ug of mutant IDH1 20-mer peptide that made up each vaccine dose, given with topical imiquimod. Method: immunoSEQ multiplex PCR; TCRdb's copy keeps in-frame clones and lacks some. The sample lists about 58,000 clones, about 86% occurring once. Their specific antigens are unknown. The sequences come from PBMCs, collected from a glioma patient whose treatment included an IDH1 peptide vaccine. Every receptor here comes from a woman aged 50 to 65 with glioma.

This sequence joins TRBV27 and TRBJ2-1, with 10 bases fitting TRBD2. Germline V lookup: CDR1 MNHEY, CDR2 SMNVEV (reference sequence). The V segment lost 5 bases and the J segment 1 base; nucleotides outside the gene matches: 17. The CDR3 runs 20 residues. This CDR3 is CASSPITQRGGAGSYNEQFF. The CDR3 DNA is TGTGCCAGCAGTCCAATAACGCAGCGGGGGGGCGCAGGATCCTACAATGAGCAGTTCTTC.

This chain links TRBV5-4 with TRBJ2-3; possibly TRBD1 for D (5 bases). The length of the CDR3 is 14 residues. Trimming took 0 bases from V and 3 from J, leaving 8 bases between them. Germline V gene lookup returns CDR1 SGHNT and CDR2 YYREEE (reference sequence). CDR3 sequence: CASSLGQLTDTQYF. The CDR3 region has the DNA TGTGCCAGCAGCTTGGGACAGTTAACAGATACGCAGTATTTT.

The CDR3 region is CASSSRLCLNEQFF. DNA of the CDR3: TGTGCCAGCAGCTCCCGGCTCTGCCTCAATGAGCAGTTCTTC. This rearrangement joins TRBV9 to TRBJ2-1, with D unresolved. CDR1 is SGDLS, CDR2 YYNGEE, per germline. Trimming removed 4 bases from V and 6 bases from J, with 14 bases in between. The CDR3 extends over 14 amino acids.

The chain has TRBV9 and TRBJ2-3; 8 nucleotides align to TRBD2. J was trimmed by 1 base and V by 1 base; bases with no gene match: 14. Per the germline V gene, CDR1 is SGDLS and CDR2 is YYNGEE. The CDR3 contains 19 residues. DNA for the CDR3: TGTGCCAGCAGCGTATTACGCGGGGGGTCCCCCCTGGGCACAGATACGCAGTATTTT. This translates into CASSVLRGGSPLGTDTQYF.

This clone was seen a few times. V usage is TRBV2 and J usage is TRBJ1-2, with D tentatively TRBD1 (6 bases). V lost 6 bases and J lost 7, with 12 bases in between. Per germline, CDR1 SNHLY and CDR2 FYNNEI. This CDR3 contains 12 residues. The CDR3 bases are TGTGCCAGCAGCATAGGACAGAGTGGCTACACCTTC. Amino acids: CASSIGQSGYTF.

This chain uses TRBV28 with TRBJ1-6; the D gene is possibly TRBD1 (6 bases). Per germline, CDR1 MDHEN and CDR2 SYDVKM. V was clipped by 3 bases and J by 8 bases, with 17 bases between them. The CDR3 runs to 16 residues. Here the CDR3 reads CASSLRGADLDSPLHF. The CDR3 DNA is TGTGCCAGCAGTTTGAGGGGGGCCGATTTAGATTCACCCCTCCACTTT.

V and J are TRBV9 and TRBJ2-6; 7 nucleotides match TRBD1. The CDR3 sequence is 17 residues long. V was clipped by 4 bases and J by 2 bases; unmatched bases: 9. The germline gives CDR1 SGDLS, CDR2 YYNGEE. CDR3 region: CASSPGQLYTGANVLTF. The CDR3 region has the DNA TGTGCCAGCAGCCCGGGACAGTTGTACACTGGGGCCAACGTCCTGACTTTC.

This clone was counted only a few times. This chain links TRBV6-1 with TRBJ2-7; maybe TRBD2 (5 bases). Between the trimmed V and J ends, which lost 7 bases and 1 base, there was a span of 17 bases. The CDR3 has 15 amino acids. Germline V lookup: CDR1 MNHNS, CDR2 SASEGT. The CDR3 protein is CASIRTRTGSYEQYF. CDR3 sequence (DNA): TGTGCCAGCATTAGAACTCGGACTGGATCCTACGAGCAGTACTTC.

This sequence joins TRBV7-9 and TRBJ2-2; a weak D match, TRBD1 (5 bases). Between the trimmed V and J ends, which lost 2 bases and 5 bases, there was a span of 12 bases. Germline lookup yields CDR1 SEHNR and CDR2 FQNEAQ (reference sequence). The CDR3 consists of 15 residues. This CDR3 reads CASSLPLGPTGELFF. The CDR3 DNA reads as TGTGCCAGCAGCTTACCCCTGGGGCCAACCGGGGAGCTGTTTTTT.

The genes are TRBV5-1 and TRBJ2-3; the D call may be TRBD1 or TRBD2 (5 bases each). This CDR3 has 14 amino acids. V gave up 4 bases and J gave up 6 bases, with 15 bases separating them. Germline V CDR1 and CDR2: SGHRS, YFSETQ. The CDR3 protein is CASSNSGAGDTQYF. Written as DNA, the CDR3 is TGCGCCAGCAGCAATTCCGGGGCTGGGGATACGCAGTATTTT.

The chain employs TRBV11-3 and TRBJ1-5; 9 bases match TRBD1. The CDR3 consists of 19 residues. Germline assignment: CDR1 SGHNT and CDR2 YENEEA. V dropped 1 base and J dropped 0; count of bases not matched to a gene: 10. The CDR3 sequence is CASSLAGTGKFYSNQPQHF. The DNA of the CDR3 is TGTGCCAGCAGCTTAGCGGGGACAGGGAAATTTTATAGCAATCAGCCCCAGCATTTT.

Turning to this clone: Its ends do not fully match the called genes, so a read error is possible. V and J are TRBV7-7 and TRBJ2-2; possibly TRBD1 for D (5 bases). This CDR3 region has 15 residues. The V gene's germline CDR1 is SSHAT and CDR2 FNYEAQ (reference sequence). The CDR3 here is CASSFAGTNTGELFF. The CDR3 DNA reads TGTGCTAGCAGCTTTGCAGGGACGAACACCGGGGAGCTGTTTTTT.

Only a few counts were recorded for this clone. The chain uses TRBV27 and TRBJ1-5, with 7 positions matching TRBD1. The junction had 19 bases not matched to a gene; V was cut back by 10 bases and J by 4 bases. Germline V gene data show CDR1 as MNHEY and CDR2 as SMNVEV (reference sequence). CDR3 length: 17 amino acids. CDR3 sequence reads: CANPGGRGRGGNQPQHF. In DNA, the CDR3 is TGTGCCAACCCGGGGGGGAGGGGGCGAGGGGGGAATCAGCCCCAGCATTTT.

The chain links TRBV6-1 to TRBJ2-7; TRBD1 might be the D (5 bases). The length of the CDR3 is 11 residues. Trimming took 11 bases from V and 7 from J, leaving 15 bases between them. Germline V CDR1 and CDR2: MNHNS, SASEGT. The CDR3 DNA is TGTGCCGGGCAGACAGCTTCGGAGCAGTACTTC. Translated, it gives CAGQTASEQYF.

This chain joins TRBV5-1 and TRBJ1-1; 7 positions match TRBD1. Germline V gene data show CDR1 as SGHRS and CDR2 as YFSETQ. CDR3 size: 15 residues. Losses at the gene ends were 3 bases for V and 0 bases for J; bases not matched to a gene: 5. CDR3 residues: CASSSAGTVNTEAFF. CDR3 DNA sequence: TGCGCCAGCAGCTCGGCCGGGACAGTGAACACTGAAGCTTTCTTT.

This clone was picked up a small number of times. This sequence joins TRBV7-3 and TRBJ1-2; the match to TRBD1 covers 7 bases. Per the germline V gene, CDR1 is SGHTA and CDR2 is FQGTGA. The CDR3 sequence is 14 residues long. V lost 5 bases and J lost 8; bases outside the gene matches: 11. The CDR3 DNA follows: TGTGCCAGCAGCCGCGCCACAGGGGAGGGCGGCTACACCTTC. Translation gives CASSRATGEGGYTF.

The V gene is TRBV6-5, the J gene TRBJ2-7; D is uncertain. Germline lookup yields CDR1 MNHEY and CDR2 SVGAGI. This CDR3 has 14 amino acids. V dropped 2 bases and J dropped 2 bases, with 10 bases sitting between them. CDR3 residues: CASSYRPGPYEQYF. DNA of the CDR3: TGTGCCAGCAGTTACCGTCCAGGCCCCTACGAGCAGTACTTC.

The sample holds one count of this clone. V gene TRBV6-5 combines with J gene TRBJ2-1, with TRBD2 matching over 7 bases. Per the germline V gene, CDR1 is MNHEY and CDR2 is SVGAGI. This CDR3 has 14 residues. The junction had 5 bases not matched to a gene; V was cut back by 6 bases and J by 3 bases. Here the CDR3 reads CASSSAGDYNEQFF. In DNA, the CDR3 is TGTGCCAGCAGCTCGGCGGGGGACTACAATGAGCAGTTCTTC.

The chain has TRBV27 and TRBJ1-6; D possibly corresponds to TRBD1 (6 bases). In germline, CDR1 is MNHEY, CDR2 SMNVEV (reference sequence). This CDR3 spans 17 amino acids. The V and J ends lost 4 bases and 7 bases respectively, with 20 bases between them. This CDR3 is CASSSPRGARGNSPLHF. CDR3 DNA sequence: TGTGCCAGCAGTTCCCCCCGGGGGGCGCGAGGGAATTCACCCCTCCACTTT.

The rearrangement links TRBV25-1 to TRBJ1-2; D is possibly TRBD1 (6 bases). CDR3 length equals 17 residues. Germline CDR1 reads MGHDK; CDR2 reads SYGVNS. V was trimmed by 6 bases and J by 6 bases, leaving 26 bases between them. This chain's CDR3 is CASSQIGGGGRGNGYTF. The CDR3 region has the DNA TGTGCCAGCAGCCAAATTGGGGGCGGGGGCAGGGGTAATGGCTACACCTTC.

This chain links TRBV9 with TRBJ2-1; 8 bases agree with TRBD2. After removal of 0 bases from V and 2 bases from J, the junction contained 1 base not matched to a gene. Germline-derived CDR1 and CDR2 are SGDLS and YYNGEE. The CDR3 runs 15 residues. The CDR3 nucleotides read TGTGCCAGCAGCGTAGGAGCGGGGGCCTACAATGAGCAGTTCTTC. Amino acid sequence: CASSVGAGAYNEQFF.

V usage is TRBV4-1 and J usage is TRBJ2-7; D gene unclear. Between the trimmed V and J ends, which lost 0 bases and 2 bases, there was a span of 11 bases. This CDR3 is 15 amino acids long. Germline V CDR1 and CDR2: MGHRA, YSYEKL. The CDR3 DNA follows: TGCGCCAGCAGCCAAGAACAAAGGGCCGCCTACGAGCAGTACTTC. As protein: CASSQEQRAAYEQYF.

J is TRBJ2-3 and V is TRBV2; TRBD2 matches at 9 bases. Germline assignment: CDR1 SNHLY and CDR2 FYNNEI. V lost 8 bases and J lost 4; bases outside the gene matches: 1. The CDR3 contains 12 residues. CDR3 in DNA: TGTGCCAGCGGCGGGGGGGCAGATACGCAGTATTTT. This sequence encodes CASGGGADTQYF.